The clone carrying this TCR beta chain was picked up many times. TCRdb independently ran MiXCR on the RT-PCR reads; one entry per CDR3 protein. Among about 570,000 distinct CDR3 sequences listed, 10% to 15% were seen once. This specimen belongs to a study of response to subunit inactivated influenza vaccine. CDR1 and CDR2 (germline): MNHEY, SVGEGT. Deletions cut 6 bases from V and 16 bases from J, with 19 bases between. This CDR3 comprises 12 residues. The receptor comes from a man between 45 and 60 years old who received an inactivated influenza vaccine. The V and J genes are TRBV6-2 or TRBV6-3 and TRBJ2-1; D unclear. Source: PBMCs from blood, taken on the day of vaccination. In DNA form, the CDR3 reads TGTGCCAGCAGCTCCCTACTCTCGGATCCCTTCTTC. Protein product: CASSSLLSDPFF.